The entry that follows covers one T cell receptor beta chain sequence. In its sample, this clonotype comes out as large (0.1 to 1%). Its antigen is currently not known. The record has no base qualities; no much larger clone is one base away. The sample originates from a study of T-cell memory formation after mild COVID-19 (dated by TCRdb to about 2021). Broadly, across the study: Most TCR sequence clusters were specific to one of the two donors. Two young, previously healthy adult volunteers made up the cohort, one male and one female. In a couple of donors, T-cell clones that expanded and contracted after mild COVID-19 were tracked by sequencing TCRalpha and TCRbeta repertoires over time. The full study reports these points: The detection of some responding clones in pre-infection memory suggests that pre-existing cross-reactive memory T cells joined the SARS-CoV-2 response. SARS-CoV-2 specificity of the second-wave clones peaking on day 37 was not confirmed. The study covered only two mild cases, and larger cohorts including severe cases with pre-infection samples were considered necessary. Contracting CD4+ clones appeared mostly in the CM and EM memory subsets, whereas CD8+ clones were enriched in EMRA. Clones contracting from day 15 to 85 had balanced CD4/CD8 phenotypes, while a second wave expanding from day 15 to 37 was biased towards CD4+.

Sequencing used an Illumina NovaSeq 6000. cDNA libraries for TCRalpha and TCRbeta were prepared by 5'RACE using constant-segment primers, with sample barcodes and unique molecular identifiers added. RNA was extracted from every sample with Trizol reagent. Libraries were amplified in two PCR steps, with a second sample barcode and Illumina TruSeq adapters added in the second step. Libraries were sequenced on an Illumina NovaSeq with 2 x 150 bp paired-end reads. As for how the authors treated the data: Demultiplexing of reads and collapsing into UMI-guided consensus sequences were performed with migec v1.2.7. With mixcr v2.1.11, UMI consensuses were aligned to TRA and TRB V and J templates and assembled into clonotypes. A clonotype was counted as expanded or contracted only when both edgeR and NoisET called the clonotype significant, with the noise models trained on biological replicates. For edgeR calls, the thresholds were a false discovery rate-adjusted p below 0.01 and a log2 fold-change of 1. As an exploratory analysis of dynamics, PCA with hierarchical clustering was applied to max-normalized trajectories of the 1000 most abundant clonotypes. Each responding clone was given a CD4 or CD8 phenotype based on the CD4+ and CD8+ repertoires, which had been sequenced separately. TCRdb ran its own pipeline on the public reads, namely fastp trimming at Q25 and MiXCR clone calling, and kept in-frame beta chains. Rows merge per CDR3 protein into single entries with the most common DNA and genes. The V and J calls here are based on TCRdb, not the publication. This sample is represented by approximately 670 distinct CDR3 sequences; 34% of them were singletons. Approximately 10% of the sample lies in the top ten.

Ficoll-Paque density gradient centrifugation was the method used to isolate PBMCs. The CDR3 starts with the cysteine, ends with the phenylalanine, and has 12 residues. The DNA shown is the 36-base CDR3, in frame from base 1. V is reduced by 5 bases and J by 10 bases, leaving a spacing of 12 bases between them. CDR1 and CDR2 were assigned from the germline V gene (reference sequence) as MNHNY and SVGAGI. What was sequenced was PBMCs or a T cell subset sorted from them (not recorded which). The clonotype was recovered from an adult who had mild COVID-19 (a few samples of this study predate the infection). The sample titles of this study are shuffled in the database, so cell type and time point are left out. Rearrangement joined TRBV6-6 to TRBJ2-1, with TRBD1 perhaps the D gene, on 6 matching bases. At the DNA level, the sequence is TGTGCCAGCAGTGCCTACAGGGAGGAGCAGTTCTTC. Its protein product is CASSAYREEQFF.